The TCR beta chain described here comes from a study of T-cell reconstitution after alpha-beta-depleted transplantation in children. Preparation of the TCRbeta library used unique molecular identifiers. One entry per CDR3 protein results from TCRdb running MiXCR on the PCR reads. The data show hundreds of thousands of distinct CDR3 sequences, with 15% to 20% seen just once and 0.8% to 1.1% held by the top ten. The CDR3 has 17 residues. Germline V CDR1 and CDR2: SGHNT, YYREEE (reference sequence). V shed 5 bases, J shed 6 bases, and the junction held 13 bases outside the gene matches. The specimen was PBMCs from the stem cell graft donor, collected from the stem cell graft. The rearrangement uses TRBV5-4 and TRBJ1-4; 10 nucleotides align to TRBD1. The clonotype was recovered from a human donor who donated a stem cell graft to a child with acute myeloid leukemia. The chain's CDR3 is CASSTGQGGREDEKLFF. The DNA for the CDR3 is TGTGCCAGCAGTACTGGACAGGGGGGTCGAGAGGATGAAAAACTGTTTTTT.